The clone carrying this TCR beta chain was seen only a few times. Its antigen is still unknown. The data derive from a study of cytomegalovirus exposure and HLA in healthy donors. Findings and caveats of the study: Later analysis suggested most CMV-associated TCR beta chains were HLA-restricted. Association of a missense DCLRE1C variant with TCR beta V- and J-gene trimming was reported in a later analysis.

Donors consisted of healthy bone marrow donors. A multiplex PCR was run with 60 Vbeta primers and 13 Jbeta primers. Profiling relied on immunoSEQ multiplex PCR, and the TCRdb table lists in-frame clones only, not all of them. The sample consists of approximately 160,000 clones, 65% to 80% of them appearing once. The CDR3 totals 14 residues. Trimming took 6 bases from V and 0 from J; bases not matched to a gene: 2. Germline loops: CDR1 MRHNA, CDR2 SNTAGT. The chain couples TRBV6-4 to TRBJ1-3; 7 bases match TRBD1. The clonotype comes from a woman aged 40 to 50 in good health and CMV-seropositive. Sequences were obtained from PBMCs. Written as DNA, the CDR3 is TGTGCCAGCAGCCGACAGGGCTCTGGAAACACCATATATTTT. Its translation is CASSRQGSGNTIYF.